This is a list of T cell receptor beta chains from one sample in a study of shared clonotypes between healthy human individuals. The table came from immunoSEQ multiplex PCR; TCRdb's copy has only in-frame clones and leaves some out. Of millions of clones listed, 90% to 95% are singletons. The sequenced sample was naive CD4+ T cells sorted from blood. The receptors derive from a man between 18 and 35 years old in good health. The CDR3 runs from the conserved cysteine through the conserved F or W. Each record gives: V gene, J gene, D gene, clone size, CDR3 protein, CDR3 DNA. The D gene is left open where the match is weak. The listing skips clone size in some rows; elsewhere it reads once, few, many or a size class.

TRBV27	TRBJ2-1	TRBD1	NA	CASRRTGVNEQFF	TGTGCCAGCAGGAGGACAGGGGTCAATGAGCAGTTCTTC
TRBV11-2	TRBJ2-7	TRBD2	NA	CASSLDASGIGEQYF	TGTGCCAGCAGCTTAGACGCTAGCGGGATAGGTGAGCAGTACTTC
TRBV4-2	TRBJ2-5	TRBD1	NA	CASNQGTGSQETQYF	TGTGCCAGCAACCAGGGGACAGGTTCCCAAGAGACCCAGTACTTC
TRBV25-1	TRBJ2-3	NA	NA	CASSVPGPTDTQYF	TGTGCCAGCAGTGTCCCGGGACCGACGGATACGCAGTATTTT
TRBV28	TRBJ1-1	NA	NA	CASSSGTVNTEAFF	TGTGCCAGCAGTTCCGGGACGGTGAACACTGAAGCTTTCTTT
TRBV21-1	TRBJ2-5	NA	NA	CASHEETQYF	TGTGCCAGCCACGAAGAGACCCAGTACTTC
TRBV5-8	TRBJ1-4	NA	NA	CASTLDLGIPTNEKLFF	TGTGCCAGCACCCTGGACCTGGGAATACCAACTAATGAAAAACTGTTTTTT
TRBV6-5	TRBJ1-1	NA	NA	CASSSSGTLTEAFF	TGTGCCAGCAGTTCCTCCGGGACCCTCACTGAAGCTTTCTTT
TRBV11-2	TRBJ2-1	NA	NA	CASSWGGPYNEQFF	TGTGCCAGCAGCTGGGGGGGCCCCTACAATGAGCAGTTCTTC
TRBV30	TRBJ1-2	TRBD1	NA	CAWSATPAGTAGHGYTF	TGTGCCTGGAGTGCCACCCCGGCCGGGACAGCGGGCCATGGCTACACCTTC
TRBV10-3	TRBJ1-5	NA	once	CAISAGDSNQPQHF	TGTGCCATCAGTGCAGGGGATAGCAATCAGCCCCAGCATTTT